This paragraph covers one T cell receptor (beta chain) sequence. Antigen unknown. The data are from a study of T-cell reconstitution after alpha-beta-depleted transplantation in children. Germline V gene sequence: CDR1 SGHTA, CDR2 FQGNSA. Trimming took 4 bases from V and 7 from J; bases not matched to a gene: 6. The CDR3 totals 15 residues. Study observations and caveats: The study traced high day-60 TCRbeta diversity in some patients to surviving recipient T cells and thymic progenitors.

Preparation of the TCRbeta library involved a method that used unique molecular identifiers. TCRdb re-called the PCR reads with MiXCR, one entry per CDR3 protein. Here the sample spans about 980,000 distinct CDR3 sequences, about 31% being singletons. The chain employs TRBV7-2 and TRBJ2-2, with TRBD1 matching over 10 bases. The receptor was derived from a boy in the first two years of life who had a stem cell transplant for SCID, so the T cells may come from the graft donor. The sequencing here drew on PBMCs, mostly from graft donor cells, taken 360 days after TCRalphabeta/CD19-depleted stem cell transplant. CDR3 DNA: TGTGCCAGCAGCTCCAGACAGGGGGCGATCGGGGAGCTGTTTTTT. Protein sequence: CASSSRQGAIGELFF.